A selection of T cell receptor beta chains follows, all from one sample in a study of identical twins. TCRdb analysed the 5' RACE reads with MiXCR anew, one entry per CDR3 protein. Of roughly 1,500,000 distinct CDR3 sequences listed, more than 30% are singletons. The sample comprised cord blood. The receptor source for this set is a newborn girl in good health. The CDR3 runs from the conserved cysteine through the conserved F or W. The D gene is left open where the match is weak. Only part of the rows carry a size: once, few, many, or a class if the clone is expanded.

len: 15; abundance: many; v_gene: TRBV28; d_gene: TRBD1; j_gene: TRBJ2-7; CDR3aa: CASSRPGQGSYEQYF; CDR3nt: TGTGCCAGCAGTAGGCCGGGACAGGGTTCCTACGAGCAGTACTTC
len: 14; abundance: NA; v_gene: TRBV7-2; d_gene: NA; j_gene: TRBJ2-5; CDR3aa: CASSGGRYQETQYF; CDR3nt: TGTGCCAGCAGCGGCGGACGGTACCAAGAGACCCAGTACTTC
len: 16; abundance: few; v_gene: TRBV6-5; d_gene: TRBD1; j_gene: TRBJ2-7; CDR3aa: CASSNTIPTGEDEQYF; CDR3nt: TGTGCCAGCAGTAACACTATCCCGACAGGGGAGGACGAGCAGTACTTC
len: 14; abundance: NA; v_gene: TRBV6-6; d_gene: NA; j_gene: TRBJ2-4; CDR3aa: CASSYTGKGDIQYF; CDR3nt: TGTGCCAGCAGTTACACAGGGAAGGGAGACATTCAGTACTTC
len: 15; abundance: NA; v_gene: TRBV14; d_gene: NA; j_gene: TRBJ1-4; CDR3aa: CASSQDLPRGGKLFF; CDR3nt: TGTGCCAGCAGCCAAGATCTGCCTCGTGGAGGAAAACTGTTTTTT
len: 17; abundance: few; v_gene: TRBV3-1; d_gene: TRBD2; j_gene: TRBJ2-5; CDR3aa: CASSQDAPRGGQETQYF; CDR3nt: TGTGCCAGCAGCCAAGATGCCCCCCGGGGGGGACAAGAGACCCAGTACTTC
len: 16; abundance: few; v_gene: TRBV20-1; d_gene: TRBD2; j_gene: TRBJ2-1; CDR3aa: CSARATGTSGYNEQFF; CDR3nt: TGCAGTGCTAGAGCCACCGGGACTAGCGGATACAATGAGCAGTTCTTC
len: 13; abundance: many; v_gene: TRBV24-1; d_gene: NA; j_gene: TRBJ1-2; CDR3aa: CATSGDTNYGYTF; CDR3nt: TGTGCCACCAGTGGGGACACTAACTATGGCTACACCTTC
len: 15; abundance: NA; v_gene: TRBV9; d_gene: NA; j_gene: TRBJ1-4; CDR3aa: CASSPRLNSNEKLFF; CDR3nt: TGTGCCAGCAGCCCCCGACTGAATTCTAATGAAAAACTGTTTTTT
len: 15; abundance: NA; v_gene: TRBV28; d_gene: NA; j_gene: TRBJ1-5; CDR3aa: CASSLWRGTNQPQHF; CDR3nt: TGTGCCAGCAGTTTGTGGAGGGGGACCAATCAGCCCCAGCATTTT
len: 20; abundance: NA; v_gene: TRBV27; d_gene: NA; j_gene: TRBJ1-6; CDR3aa: CARRTLHLFELSSYNSPLHF; CDR3nt: TGTGCCAGACGGACTTTACATTTGTTCGAATTAAGCTCCTATAATTCACCCCTCCACTTT
len: 13; abundance: NA; v_gene: TRBV7-9; d_gene: NA; j_gene: TRBJ2-3; CDR3aa: CASSLFRTDTQDF; CDR3nt: TGTGCCAGCAGCTTATTCAGGACAGATACGCAGGATTTT
len: 13; abundance: NA; v_gene: TRBV5-1; d_gene: TRBD1; j_gene: TRBJ2-5; CDR3aa: CASKQGVQETQYF; CDR3nt: TGCGCCAGCAAACAGGGGGTCCAAGAGACCCAGTACTTC
len: 14; abundance: NA; v_gene: TRBV5-1; d_gene: NA; j_gene: TRBJ2-1; CDR3aa: CASRQRLGNNEQFF; CDR3nt: TGCGCCAGCAGGCAGCGACTAGGAAACAATGAGCAGTTCTTC
len: 13; abundance: NA; v_gene: TRBV27; d_gene: NA; j_gene: TRBJ1-2; CDR3aa: CASSYKGLYGYTF; CDR3nt: TGTGCCAGCAGTTATAAGGGGCTCTATGGCTACACCTTC
len: 15; abundance: NA; v_gene: TRBV9; d_gene: TRBD2; j_gene: TRBJ2-3; CDR3aa: CASSVTSGVVDTQYF; CDR3nt: TGTGCCAGCAGCGTGACTAGCGGGGTGGTAGATACGCAGTATTTT
len: 16; abundance: few; v_gene: TRBV4-2; d_gene: TRBD2; j_gene: TRBJ2-1; CDR3aa: CASSPKVAGEYNEQFF; CDR3nt: TGTGCCAGCAGCCCAAAGGTCGCGGGGGAGTACAATGAGCAGTTCTTC
len: 15; abundance: few; v_gene: TRBV5-1; d_gene: TRBD1; j_gene: TRBJ2-3; CDR3aa: CASSWWDREADTQYF; CDR3nt: TGCGCCAGCAGCTGGTGGGACAGGGAGGCAGATACGCAGTATTTT
len: 14; abundance: NA; v_gene: TRBV7-2; d_gene: NA; j_gene: TRBJ2-3; CDR3aa: CAGKVGASTDTQYF; CDR3nt: TGTGCCGGCAAAGTGGGTGCTAGCACAGATACGCAGTATTTT
len: 15; abundance: few; v_gene: TRBV5-1; d_gene: NA; j_gene: TRBJ2-7; CDR3aa: CASRFTAGAHYEQYF; CDR3nt: TGCGCCAGCAGGTTTACAGCGGGCGCCCACTACGAGCAGTACTTC
len: 13; abundance: NA; v_gene: TRBV20-1; d_gene: NA; j_gene: TRBJ2-3; CDR3aa: CSAPTSDTDTQYF; CDR3nt: TGCAGTGCCCCGACTTCGGACACAGATACGCAGTATTTT
len: 20; abundance: few; v_gene: TRBV24-1; d_gene: TRBD2; j_gene: TRBJ2-3; CDR3aa: CATSDSLAGGPPRFTDTQYF; CDR3nt: TGTGCCACCAGTGATTCACTAGCGGGAGGCCCTCCCCGTTTCACAGATACGCAGTATTTT
len: 16; abundance: few; v_gene: TRBV5-6; d_gene: NA; j_gene: TRBJ1-4; CDR3aa: CASSSYRQSTNEKLFF; CDR3nt: TGTGCCAGCAGCTCCTATAGACAGTCAACTAATGAAAAACTGTTTTTT
len: 15; abundance: NA; v_gene: TRBV12-3/TRBV12-4; d_gene: TRBD2; j_gene: TRBJ2-7; CDR3aa: CVSRGTSGPSYEQYF; CDR3nt: TGTGTCAGCAGAGGAACTAGCGGGCCTTCCTACGAGCAGTACTTC
len: 16; abundance: few; v_gene: TRBV20-1; d_gene: NA; j_gene: TRBJ1-4; CDR3aa: CSAPAGIPATNEKLFF; CDR3nt: TGCAGTGCCCCCGCAGGGATACCTGCAACTAATGAAAAACTGTTTTTT
len: 12; abundance: NA; v_gene: TRBV20-1; d_gene: NA; j_gene: TRBJ1-1; CDR3aa: CSASRESAEAFF; CDR3nt: TGCAGTGCTAGTAGGGAAAGCGCTGAAGCTTTCTTT
len: 11; abundance: many; v_gene: TRBV29-1; d_gene: NA; j_gene: TRBJ2-7; CDR3aa: CSVARNYEQYF; CDR3nt: TGCAGCGTTGCCAGGAACTACGAGCAGTACTTC
len: 17; abundance: NA; v_gene: TRBV20-1; d_gene: NA; j_gene: TRBJ2-3; CDR3aa: CSASSLDNPPHTDTQYF; CDR3nt: TGCAGTGCTAGTTCCCTGGACAACCCCCCCCACACAGATACGCAGTATTTT
len: 16; abundance: NA; v_gene: TRBV3-1; d_gene: TRBD2; j_gene: TRBJ2-4; CDR3aa: CASSLPGRGVENIQYF; CDR3nt: TGTGCCAGCAGCCTCCCGGGGCGGGGGGTTGAAAACATTCAGTACTTC
len: 16; abundance: NA; v_gene: TRBV7-8; d_gene: TRBD1; j_gene: TRBJ2-4; CDR3aa: CASSLGGTGGWDIQYF; CDR3nt: TGTGCCAGCAGCTTAGGTGGGACAGGGGGTTGGGACATTCAGTACTTC
len: 15; abundance: few; v_gene: TRBV4-2; d_gene: NA; j_gene: TRBJ2-5; CDR3aa: CASSQDRVGQETQYF; CDR3nt: TGTGCCAGCAGCCAAGATCGAGTAGGACAAGAGACCCAGTACTTC
len: 15; abundance: NA; v_gene: TRBV7-2; d_gene: NA; j_gene: TRBJ2-7; CDR3aa: CASSFLAVSSYEQYF; CDR3nt: TGTGCCAGCAGCTTTCTCGCGGTCAGCTCCTACGAGCAGTACTTC
len: 14; abundance: NA; v_gene: TRBV3-1; d_gene: NA; j_gene: TRBJ2-5; CDR3aa: CASSQVLGPETQYF; CDR3nt: TGTGCCAGCAGCCAAGTGCTAGGGCCGGAGACCCAGTACTTC
len: 18; abundance: few; v_gene: TRBV9; d_gene: TRBD2; j_gene: TRBJ2-7; CDR3aa: CASSPRLAGDPETYEQYF; CDR3nt: TGTGCCAGCAGCCCCCGACTAGCGGGAGACCCCGAGACCTACGAGCAGTACTTC
len: 15; abundance: NA; v_gene: TRBV28; d_gene: TRBD1; j_gene: TRBJ2-1; CDR3aa: CASSLFGDRHNEQFF; CDR3nt: TGTGCCAGCAGTTTATTCGGGGACAGGCACAATGAGCAGTTCTTC
len: 18; abundance: NA; v_gene: TRBV4-2; d_gene: TRBD2; j_gene: TRBJ2-2; CDR3aa: CASSQELPGLASAGELFF; CDR3nt: TGTGCCAGCAGCCAAGAACTACCGGGACTAGCTAGTGCAGGGGAGCTGTTTTTT
len: 15; abundance: few; v_gene: TRBV5-6; d_gene: TRBD1; j_gene: TRBJ1-2; CDR3aa: CASSGSGGASLGYTF; CDR3nt: TGTGCCAGCAGCGGGTCAGGGGGCGCGAGTCTTGGCTACACCTTC